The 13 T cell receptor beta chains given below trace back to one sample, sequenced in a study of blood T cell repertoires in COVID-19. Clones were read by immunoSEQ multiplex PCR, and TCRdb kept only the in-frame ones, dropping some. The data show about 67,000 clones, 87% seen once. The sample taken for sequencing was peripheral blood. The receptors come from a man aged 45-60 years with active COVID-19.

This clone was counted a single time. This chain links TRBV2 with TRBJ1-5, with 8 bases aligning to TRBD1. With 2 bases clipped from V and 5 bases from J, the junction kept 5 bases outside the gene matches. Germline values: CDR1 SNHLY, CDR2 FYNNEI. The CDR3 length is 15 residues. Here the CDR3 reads CASSELAGGDQPQHF. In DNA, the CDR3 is TGTGCCAGCAGTGAATTAGCAGGGGGCGATCAGCCCCAGCATTTT. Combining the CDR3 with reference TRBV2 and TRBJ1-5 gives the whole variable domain EPEVTQTPSHQVTQMGQEVILRCVPISNHLYFYWYRQILGQKVEFLVSFYNNEISEKSEIFDDQFSVERPDGSNFTLKIRSTKLEDSAMYFCASSELAGGDQPQHFGDGTRLSIL.

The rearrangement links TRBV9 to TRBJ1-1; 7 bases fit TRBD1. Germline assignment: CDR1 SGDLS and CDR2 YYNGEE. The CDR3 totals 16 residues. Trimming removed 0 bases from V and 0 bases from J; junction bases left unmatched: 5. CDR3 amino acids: CASSVGSGTVNTEAFF. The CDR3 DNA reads TGTGCCAGCAGCGTAGGGTCCGGGACAGTGAACACTGAAGCTTTCTTT. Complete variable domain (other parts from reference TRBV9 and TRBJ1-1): DSGVTQTPKHLITATGQRVTLRCSPRSGDLSVYWYQQSLDQGLQFLIQYYNGEERAKGNILERFSAQQFPDLHSELNLSSLELGDSALYFCASSVGSGTVNTEAFFGQGTRLTVV.

CDR3 sequence reads: CASSPTSGRGEEQFF. CDR3 nucleotides: TGCGCCAGCAGCCCGACTAGCGGGAGAGGTGAGGAGCAGTTCTTC. The chain carries TRBV5-1 and TRBJ2-1; 12 bases are shared with TRBD2. Per germline, CDR1 SGHRS and CDR2 YFSETQ. The CDR3 runs 15 residues. V shed 4 bases, J shed 10 bases, and the junction held 9 bases outside the gene matches.

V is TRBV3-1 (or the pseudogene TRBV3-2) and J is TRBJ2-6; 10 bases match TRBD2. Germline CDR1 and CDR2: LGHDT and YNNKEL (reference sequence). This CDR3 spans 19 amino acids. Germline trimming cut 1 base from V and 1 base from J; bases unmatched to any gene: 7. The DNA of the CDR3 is TGTGCCAGCAGCCAAGGACTCAGCGGGAGGGGGTCTGGGGCCAACGTCCTGACTTTC. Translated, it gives CASSQGLSGRGSGANVLTF.

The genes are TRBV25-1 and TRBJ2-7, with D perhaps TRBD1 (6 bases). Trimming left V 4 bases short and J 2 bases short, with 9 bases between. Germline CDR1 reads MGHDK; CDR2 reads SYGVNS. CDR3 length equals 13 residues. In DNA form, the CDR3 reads TGTGCCAGCAGTGTACAGGGACCCTACGAGCAGTACTTC. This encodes CASSVQGPYEQYF.

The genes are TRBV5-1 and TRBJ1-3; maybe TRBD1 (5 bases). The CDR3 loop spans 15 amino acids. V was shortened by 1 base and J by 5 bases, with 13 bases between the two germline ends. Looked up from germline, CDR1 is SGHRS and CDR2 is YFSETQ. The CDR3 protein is CASSLLEGPRNTIYF. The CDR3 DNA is TGCGCCAGCAGCTTGTTGGAGGGGCCTAGAAACACCATATATTTT. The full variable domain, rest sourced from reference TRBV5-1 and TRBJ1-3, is KAGVTQTPRYLIKTRGQQVTLSCSPISGHRSVSWYQQTPGQGLQFLFEYFSETQRNKGNFPGRFSGRQFSNSRSEMNVSTLELGDSALYLCASSLLEGPRNTIYFGEGSWLTVV.

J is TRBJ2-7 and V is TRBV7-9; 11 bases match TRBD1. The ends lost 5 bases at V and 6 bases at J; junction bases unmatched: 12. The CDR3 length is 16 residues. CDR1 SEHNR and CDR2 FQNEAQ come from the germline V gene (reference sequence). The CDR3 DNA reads TGTGCCAGCAGCGTTCTCAGGGACAGGGGGTTGATCGAGCAGTACTTC. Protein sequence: CASSVLRDRGLIEQYF.

The CDR3 nucleotides are TGTGCCAGCAGCCCCCCCACAGGCCCCGAAGCTTTCTTT. Translated, it gives CASSPPTGPEAFF. The chain links TRBV13 to TRBJ1-1; possible D gene TRBD1, 5 bases. The CDR3 contains 13 residues. With 5 bases removed from V and 8 bases from J, the gap between germline ends came to 15 bases. The germline V gene encodes CDR1 PRHDT and CDR2 FYEKMQ (reference sequence). Supplemented by reference TRBV13 and TRBJ1-1, the full variable domain reads AAGVIQSPRHLIKEKRETATLKCYPIPRHDTVYWYQQGPGQDPQFLISFYEKMQSDKGSIPDRFSAQQFSDYHSELNMSSLELGDSALYFCASSPPTGPEAFFGQGTRLTVV.

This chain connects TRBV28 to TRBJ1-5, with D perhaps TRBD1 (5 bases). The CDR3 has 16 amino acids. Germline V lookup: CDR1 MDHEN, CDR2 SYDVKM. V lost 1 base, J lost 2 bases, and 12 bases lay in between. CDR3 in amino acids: CASSLSSWGGNQPQHF. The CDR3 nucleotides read TGTGCCAGCAGTTTATCATCTTGGGGGGGCAATCAGCCCCAGCATTTT.

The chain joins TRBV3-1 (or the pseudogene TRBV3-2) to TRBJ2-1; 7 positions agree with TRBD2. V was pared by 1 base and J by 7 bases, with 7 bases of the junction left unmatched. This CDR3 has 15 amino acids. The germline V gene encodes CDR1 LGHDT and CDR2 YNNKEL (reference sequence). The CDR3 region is CASSQVAGVGNEQFF. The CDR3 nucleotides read TGTGCCAGCAGCCAAGTCGCGGGAGTCGGGAATGAGCAGTTCTTC.

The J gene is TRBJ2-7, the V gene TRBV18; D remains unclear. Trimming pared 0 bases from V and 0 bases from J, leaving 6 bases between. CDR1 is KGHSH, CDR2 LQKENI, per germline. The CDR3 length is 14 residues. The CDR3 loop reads CASSPPRSSYEQYF. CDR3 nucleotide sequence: TGTGCCAGCTCACCACCTAGGAGCTCCTACGAGCAGTACTTC.

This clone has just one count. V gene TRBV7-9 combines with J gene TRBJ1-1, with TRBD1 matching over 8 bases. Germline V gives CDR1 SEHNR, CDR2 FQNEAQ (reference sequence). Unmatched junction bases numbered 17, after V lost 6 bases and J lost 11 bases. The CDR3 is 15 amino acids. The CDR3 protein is CASRDGQGNRVEAFF. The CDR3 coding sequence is TGTGCCAGCAGAGATGGACAGGGCAACAGGGTGGAGGCTTTCTTT.

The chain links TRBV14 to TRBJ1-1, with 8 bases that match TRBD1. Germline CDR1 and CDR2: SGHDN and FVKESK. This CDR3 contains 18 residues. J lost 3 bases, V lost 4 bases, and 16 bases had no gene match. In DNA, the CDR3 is TGTGCCAGCAGCCCACCCCCTAGGACAGGGTTCGGACACACTGAAGCTTTCTTT. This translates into CASSPPPRTGFGHTEAFF.